Below are 28 T cell receptor beta chains sequenced from a single sample in a study of T cell repertoires in ileal Crohn's disease. Indicated time point: proximal margin of the surgical specimen (macroscopically non-inflamed). Only in-frame clones appear in the TCRdb table, and some are missing; sequencing was by immunoSEQ multiplex PCR. The repertoire holds some 5,400 clones, with nearly 80% as singletons. Sequenced: ileal tissue. The receptors were sampled from an adult with Crohn's disease.

The genes are TRBV5-6 and TRBJ2-1, with a possible D match to TRBD1 (5 bases). Trimming shortened V by 1 base and J by 11 bases, and 10 bases separated the two germline ends. This CDR3 has 12 residues. Germline V lookup: CDR1 SGHDT, CDR2 YYEEEE. The CDR3 DNA reads TGTGCCAGCAGCTTGTCCCCAGGGCAGCAGTTCTTC. It yields the protein CASSLSPGQQFF.

The chain employs TRBV4-1 and TRBJ2-2; D possibly uses TRBD1 or TRBD2 (6 bases each). The CDR3 contains 15 residues. Germline loops: CDR1 MGHRA, CDR2 YSYEKL. V gave up 0 bases and J gave up 6 bases, with 11 bases separating them. CDR3 in amino acids: CASSQEQGLAGELFF. CDR3 DNA sequence: TGCGCCAGCAGCCAAGAACAGGGACTGGCCGGGGAGCTGTTTTTT.

The rearrangement links TRBV30 to TRBJ2-7; D may be TRBD1 (6 bases). The V gene's germline CDR1 is GTSNPN and CDR2 SVGIG (reference sequence). The CDR3 length is 11 residues. V was pared by 7 bases and J by 5 bases, with 12 bases between. The CDR3 nucleotides read TGTGCCTCCGGTCAGGGGAACGAGCAGTACTTC. This codes for CASGQGNEQYF.

This sequence joins TRBV5-5 and TRBJ1-4; no clear D. V lost 0 bases and J lost 11, with 17 bases in between. CDR3 length equals 15 residues. CDR1 and CDR2 (germline): SGHKS, YYEKEE (reference sequence). Here the CDR3 DNA reads TGTGCCAGCAGCTTGGAGCAGGCCCGTTCGGGGAAACTGTTTTTT. Its translation is CASSLEQARSGKLFF.

V gene TRBV5-1 combines with J gene TRBJ1-4, with D hard to call. From germline, CDR1 is SGHRS and CDR2 YFSETQ. V gave up 9 bases and J gave up 0 bases, with 9 bases separating them. CDR3 size: 13 residues. CDR3 loop: CATAASTNEKLFF. CDR3 sequence (DNA): TGCGCCACGGCCGCCTCAACTAATGAAAAACTGTTTTTT.

V and J are TRBV4-2 and TRBJ2-3, with 12 bases aligning to TRBD2. This CDR3 comprises 18 residues. V shed 3 bases and J 2 bases; nucleotides not matched to a gene: 9. Germline CDR1 LGHNA, CDR2 YNFKEQ. The CDR3 DNA is TGTGCCAGCAGCCACACTAGCGGGGGGACCGGGGCCACAGATACGCAGTATTTT. This sequence encodes CASSHTSGGTGATDTQYF.

Here the CDR3 reads CASGESTFTDTQYF. DNA of the CDR3: TGTGCTAGCGGGGAAAGTACCTTCACAGATACGCAGTATTTT. The rearrangement joins TRBV7-7 to TRBJ2-3; 8 bases agree with TRBD2. The CDR3 totals 14 residues. CDR1 and CDR2 (germline): SSHAT, FNYEAQ (reference sequence).

DNA for the CDR3: TGTGCCAGCAGTGCTAATAGCGGGAGGGATGAGCAGTTCTTC. It yields the protein CASSANSGRDEQFF. The chain joins TRBV2 to TRBJ2-1; 11 bases agree with TRBD2. V shed 4 bases and J 8 bases; nucleotides not matched to a gene: 4. The CDR3 runs 14 residues. CDR1 and CDR2 (germline): SNHLY, FYNNEI. The entire variable domain, with the rest obtained from reference TRBV2 and TRBJ2-1, is as follows: EPEVTQTPSHQVTQMGQEVILRCVPISNHLYFYWYRQILGQKVEFLVSFYNNEISEKSEIFDDQFSVERPDGSNFTLKIRSTKLEDSAMYFCASSANSGRDEQFFGPGTRLTVL.

The rearrangement uses TRBV9 and TRBJ2-7, with D possibly TRBD1 on 7 matching bases. Germline CDR1 reads SGDLS; CDR2 reads YYNGEE. The CDR3 loop spans 14 amino acids. V lost 3 bases, J lost 2 bases, and 12 bases lay in between. CDR3 amino acids: CASSARGTAYEQYF. The CDR3 DNA follows: TGTGCCAGCAGCGCCCGCGGGACAGCCTACGAGCAGTACTTC.

The chain combines TRBV4-2 with TRBJ2-1; TRBD2 aligns across 15 bases. CDR1 is LGHNA and CDR2 is YNFKEQ in the germline V gene. V gave up 0 bases and J gave up 7 bases; unmatched junction bases: 1. The CDR3 consists of 16 residues. The CDR3 nucleotides are TGTGCCAGCAGCCAAGATGGGACTAGCGGGGGGAATGAGCAGTTCTTC. Amino acid sequence: CASSQDGTSGGNEQFF.

This clone turned up a few times. The J gene is TRBJ2-3, the V gene TRBV4-3; D may be TRBD1 (6 bases). The ends were cut back, 6 bases at V and 4 bases at J, with 17 bases in the middle. Germline lookup yields CDR1 LGHNA and CDR2 YSLEER. This CDR3 contains 15 residues. The CDR3 here is CASSPKVGAADTQYF. In DNA form, the CDR3 reads TGCGCCAGCAGTCCGAAGGTGGGGGCAGCAGATACGCAGTATTTT.

J is TRBJ2-1 and V is TRBV15; D is possibly TRBD1 or TRBD2 (6 bases each). This CDR3 is built from 17 residues. Germline loops: CDR1 LNHNV, CDR2 YYDKDF (reference sequence). Trimming cost V 0 bases and J 3 bases, with 15 bases left between them. For the CDR3, the DNA is TGTGCCACCAGCAGAGAAACAGGGACTTACAACTACAATGAGCAGTTCTTC. This gives the protein CATSRETGTYNYNEQFF. The whole variable domain, filled in from reference TRBV15 and TRBJ2-1, reads DAMVIQNPRYQVTQFGKPVTLSCSQTLNHNVMYWYQQKSSQAPKLLFHYYDKDFNNEADTPDNFQSRRPNTSFCFLDIRSPGLGDTAMYLCATSRETGTYNYNEQFFGPGTRLTVL.

This chain connects TRBV7-2 to TRBJ1-2; D call uncertain. The CDR3 consists of 13 residues. V lost 8 bases and J 5 bases, leaving 15 bases between the germline ends. Germline-derived CDR1 and CDR2 are SGHTA and FQGNSA. The CDR3: CASADTLGYGYTF. The CDR3 region has the DNA TGTGCCAGCGCTGACACCCTAGGATATGGCTACACCTTC.

J is TRBJ2-7 and V is TRBV5-4; D may be TRBD2 (6 bases). This CDR3 spans 13 amino acids. With 3 bases removed from V and 2 bases from J, the gap between germline ends came to 9 bases. The germline V gene encodes CDR1 SGHNT and CDR2 YYREEE (reference sequence). The CDR3 region is CASSSGDTYEQYF. CDR3 nucleotide sequence: TGTGCCAGCAGCTCGGGGGATACCTACGAGCAGTACTTC.

This rearrangement joins TRBV11-2 to TRBJ1-3; tentative D call: TRBD1 (5 bases). CDR1 is SGHAT, CDR2 FQNNGV, per germline. The CDR3 has 16 residues. Trimming took off 7 bases at V and 4 bases at J, with 20 bases between the two ends. The CDR3 sequence: CASNPREGAGGNTIYF. The CDR3 region has the DNA TGTGCCAGCAATCCAAGGGAAGGGGCAGGAGGAAACACCATATATTTT. Full variable domain (missing parts from reference TRBV11-2 and TRBJ1-3): EAGVAQSPRYKIIEKRQSVAFWCNPISGHATLYWYQQILGQGPKLLIQFQNNGVVDDSQLPKDRFSAERLKGVDSTLKIQPAKLEDSAVYLCASNPREGAGGNTIYFGEGSWLTVV.

The chain employs TRBV7-6 and TRBJ2-3; D uncertain. There are 13 residues in the CDR3. Germline V gives CDR1 SGHVS, CDR2 FNYEAQ. V was pared by 5 bases and J by 0 bases, with 6 bases between. CDR3 nucleotides: TGTGCCAGCAGCCCGAAGAGCACAGATACGCAGTATTTT. As protein: CASSPKSTDTQYF. The whole variable domain, remainder taken from reference TRBV7-6 and TRBJ2-3, is GAGVSQSPRYKVTKRGQDVALRCDPISGHVSLYWYRQALGQGPEFLTYFNYEAQQDKSGLPNDRFSAERPEGSISTLTIQRTEQRDSAMYRCASSPKSTDTQYFGPGTRLTVL.

This clone was counted a single time. The rearrangement links TRBV7-8 to TRBJ2-1; D perhaps matches TRBD2 (5 bases). CDR1 is SGHVS, CDR2 FQNEAQ, per germline. V was pared by 5 bases and J by 2 bases, with 13 bases between. The CDR3 sequence is 15 residues long. The CDR3 loop is CASSLPLVPYNEQFF. In nucleotides, the CDR3 is TGTGCCAGCAGCCTCCCACTAGTACCCTACAATGAGCAGTTCTTC.

The chain is built from TRBV19 and TRBJ1-5, with TRBD1 identical over 8 bases. The CDR3 consists of 15 residues. Germline assignment: CDR1 LNHDA and CDR2 SQIVND (reference sequence). V lost 7 bases to trimming and J lost 6 bases; unmatched junction nucleotides: 11. In nucleotides, the CDR3 is TGTGCCAGTACCATACCCGGACAGGGCACTCAGCCCCAGCATTTT. Translation gives CASTIPGQGTQPQHF.

This clone has only one observation. The chain has TRBV7-2 and TRBJ2-2; TRBD2 matches 7 bases. CDR1 SGHTA and CDR2 FQGNSA come from the germline V gene. The CDR3 is 13 residues long. Trimming took 5 bases from V and 6 from J; bases not matched to a gene: 3. CDR3 sequence reads: CASSPRGAGELFF. The CDR3 DNA sequence: TGTGCCAGCAGCCCACGGGGGGCCGGGGAGCTGTTTTTT.

The V gene is TRBV13, the J gene TRBJ2-3; tentative D call: TRBD2 (7 bases). The germline V gene encodes CDR1 PRHDT and CDR2 FYEKMQ (reference sequence). V lost 4 bases and J 1 base, leaving 18 bases between the germline ends. CDR3 length: 17 residues. The CDR3 here is CASSSRRAGAGTDTQYF. In DNA, the CDR3 is TGTGCCAGCAGCTCCCGCCGGGCGGGGGCCGGCACAGATACGCAGTATTTT. Full variable domain (outside the CDR3, taken from reference TRBV13 and TRBJ2-3): AAGVIQSPRHLIKEKRETATLKCYPIPRHDTVYWYQQGPGQDPQFLISFYEKMQSDKGSIPDRFSAQQFSDYHSELNMSSLELGDSALYFCASSSRRAGAGTDTQYFGPGTRLTVL.

The CDR3 bases are TGTGCCAGCAGTGTTCGATGGGGCACAGATACGCAGTATTTT. Its translation: CASSVRWGTDTQYF. The V and J genes are TRBV6-4 and TRBJ2-3; D not resolved. This CDR3 has 14 amino acids. Trimming cost V 4 bases and J 1 base, with 9 bases left between them. Germline V CDR1 and CDR2: MRHNA, SNTAGT.

CDR3 nucleotide sequence: TGCAGCGCACCGGGACAGGTGAACACTGAAGCTTTCTTT. This translates into CSAPGQVNTEAFF. This chain links TRBV29-1 with TRBJ1-1; 8 bases are a match to TRBD1. This CDR3 has 13 amino acids. Germline values: CDR1 SQVTM, CDR2 ANQGSEA. With V trimmed by 7 bases and J by 0 bases, 4 bases remained unmatched.

The V call is TRBV19, the J call TRBJ2-7; tentative D call: TRBD1 (5 bases). The V end was cut by 4 bases, the J end by 4 bases, with 17 bases between. The germline CDR1 and CDR2 sequences are LNHDA and SQIVND (reference sequence). The CDR3 consists of 15 residues. In DNA form, the CDR3 reads TGTGCCAGTAGTACCCTCAGGGAACACCAATACGAGCAGTACTTC. Protein product: CASSTLREHQYEQYF. The variable domain in full, with the rest retrieved from reference TRBV19 and TRBJ2-7, is DGGITQSPKYLFRKEGQNVTLSCEQNLNHDAMYWYRQDPGQGLRLIYYSQIVNDFQKGDIAEGYSVSREKKESFPLTVTSAQKNPTAFYLCASSTLREHQYEQYFGPGTRLTVT.

This chain joins TRBV27 and TRBJ2-3, with a tentative D call TRBD2 (6 bases). V lost 3 bases and J lost 1, with 8 bases in between. The CDR3 runs 14 residues. Germline loops: CDR1 MNHEY, CDR2 SMNVEV (reference sequence). In nucleotides, the CDR3 is TGTGCCAGCAGTTTCCCGGGGGGCACAGATACGCAGTATTTT. Protein sequence: CASSFPGGTDTQYF.

The V and J genes are TRBV6-5 and TRBJ1-4, with D uncertain. This CDR3 is built from 13 residues. Germline V CDR1 and CDR2: MNHEY, SVGAGI. The ends were cut back, 4 bases at V and 6 bases at J, with 9 bases in the middle. The CDR3 DNA reads as TGTGCCAGCAGTTGGCAGGAGGATGAAAAACTGTTTTTT. Its translation: CASSWQEDEKLFF.

The chain uses TRBV11-2 and TRBJ1-1; D is ambiguous. The germline gives CDR1 SGHAT, CDR2 FQNNGV. The ends were cut back, 2 bases at V and 4 bases at J, with 5 bases in the middle. The CDR3 contains 12 residues. CDR3 in DNA: TGTGCCAGCAGCTTACGGGGCACTGAAGCTTTCTTT. Encoded protein: CASSLRGTEAFF.

The chain employs TRBV5-1 and TRBJ1-3; 7 positions match TRBD1. Germline values: CDR1 SGHRS, CDR2 YFSETQ. The V segment lost 1 base and the J segment 9 bases; nucleotides outside the gene matches: 10. This CDR3 is built from 15 residues. The DNA for the CDR3 is TGCGCCAGCAGCTTGAAAGGACAGGCTGAGGGCACCATATATTTT. It yields the protein CASSLKGQAEGTIYF.

The V and J genes are TRBV28 and TRBJ2-3, with 9 bases lining up with TRBD2. The CDR3 is made up of 17 amino acids. V lost 1 base, J lost 0 bases, and 5 bases stayed unmatched. Germline CDR1 and CDR2: MDHEN and SYDVKM. The CDR3 DNA reads TGTGCCAGCAGTTTATCGGCTAGCGGGGCTAGCACAGATACGCAGTATTTT. It encodes CASSLSASGASTDTQYF.